This entry lists 31 T cell receptor beta chains sequenced from one sample in a study of control samples from healthy donors and cancer patients. Here immunoSEQ multiplex PCR was the method, and the copy in TCRdb shows in-frame clones only, minus some. The sample contains about 130,000 clones, over 75% of which appear only once. The sequenced sample was blood. The receptors derive from a man between 18 and 35 years old in good health.

CDR3 bases: TGTGCCAGCAGCTCCTTGGGGCAAGAAGCTTTCTTT. Translation gives CASSSLGQEAFF. The J gene is TRBJ1-1, the V gene TRBV7-8; TRBD1 might be the D (5 bases). Looked up from germline, CDR1 is SGHVS and CDR2 is FQNEAQ. The CDR3 is 12 amino acids. Trimming removed 4 bases from V and 8 bases from J, with 11 bases in between. Using reference TRBV7-8 and TRBJ1-1 for the parts outside the CDR3, the full variable domain is GAGVSQSPRYKVAKRGQDVALRCDPISGHVSLFWYQQALGQGPEFLTYFQNEAQLDKSGLPSDRFFAERPEGSVSTLKIQRTQQEDSAVYLCASSSLGQEAFFGQGTRLTVV.

Only one count was recorded for this clone. The chain joins TRBV30 to TRBJ2-7, with D hard to call. The CDR3 is 13 amino acids. Trimming cost V 7 bases and J 0 bases, with 13 bases left between them. Germline V gene data show CDR1 as GTSNPN and CDR2 as SVGIG (reference sequence). In DNA form, the CDR3 reads TGTGCCTCCCAAAATGTTGTCTCCTACGAGCAGTACTTC. The encoded protein is CASQNVVSYEQYF.

In this sample, this clone turned up once. The chain has TRBV30 and TRBJ1-1; D call uncertain. Germline CDR1 and CDR2: GTSNPN and SVGIG (reference sequence). Trimming pared 3 bases from V and 1 base from J, leaving 6 bases between. This CDR3 spans 12 amino acids. CDR3 loop: CAWRTENTEAFF. DNA of the CDR3: TGTGCCTGGAGAACAGAGAACACTGAAGCTTTCTTT.

This clone was detected once. This sequence joins TRBV7-9 and TRBJ1-1; possibly TRBD1 for D (5 bases). V was trimmed by 0 bases and J by 5 bases, leaving 10 bases between them. In germline, CDR1 is SEHNR, CDR2 FQNEAQ (reference sequence). The CDR3 runs to 14 residues. The CDR3, as DNA: TGTGCCAGCAGCTTAGCAGGGGAATGGACTGAAGCTTTCTTT. Encoded protein: CASSLAGEWTEAFF.

This chain joins TRBV6-5 and TRBJ1-1; possible D gene TRBD1, 5 bases. Per germline, CDR1 MNHEY and CDR2 SVGAGI. CDR3 length: 12 amino acids. V gave up 7 bases and J gave up 4 bases, with 10 bases separating them. The CDR3, as DNA: TGTGCCAGCATTCGGGGGTCCACTGAAGCTTTCTTT. It yields the protein CASIRGSTEAFF.

The chain links TRBV4-2 to TRBJ1-1, with TRBD1 identical over 7 bases. Germline V CDR1 and CDR2: LGHNA, YNFKEQ. This CDR3 is 17 amino acids long. V was pared by 0 bases and J by 3 bases, with 10 bases of the junction left unmatched. The CDR3 region is CASSQDEGTVAYTEAFF. In nucleotides, the CDR3 is TGTGCCAGCAGCCAAGATGAAGGGACAGTTGCTTACACTGAAGCTTTCTTT.

The genes are TRBV30 and TRBJ2-2; D perhaps matches TRBD2 (5 bases). CDR3 length: 14 residues. The V and J ends lost 3 bases and 1 base respectively, with 9 bases between them. Germline loops: CDR1 GTSNPN, CDR2 SVGIG (reference sequence). The CDR3 region is CAWRQGLNTGELFF. The CDR3 DNA sequence: TGTGCCTGGAGGCAAGGACTGAACACCGGGGAGCTGTTTTTT.

This rearrangement joins TRBV12-3 or TRBV12-4 to TRBJ2-1; no firm D call. The germline V and J ends were trimmed by 2 bases and 8 bases, with 7 bases remaining between them. There are 12 residues in the CDR3. The CDR3 here is CASSLRPDEQFF. The CDR3 DNA reads TGTGCCAGCAGTTTAAGGCCGGATGAGCAGTTCTTC.

V usage is TRBV6-2 or TRBV6-3 and J usage is TRBJ1-6, with a possible D match to TRBD1 (5 bases). The germline gives CDR1 MNHEY, CDR2 SVGEGT. With 3 bases removed from V and 9 bases from J, the gap between germline ends came to 12 bases. This CDR3 contains 14 residues. CDR3 amino acids: CASSYPEGVSPLHF. The CDR3, as DNA: TGTGCCAGCAGTTATCCCGAAGGGGTTTCACCCCTCCACTTT.

This clone was found once. The rearrangement links TRBV7-8 to TRBJ1-2; perhaps TRBD1 as D (6 bases). CDR3 size: 15 residues. With 1 base removed from V and 4 bases from J, the gap between germline ends came to 13 bases. Germline CDR1 reads SGHVS; CDR2 reads FQNEAQ. This CDR3 is CASSLVNPGAYGYTF. For the CDR3, the DNA is TGTGCCAGCAGCTTAGTAAATCCAGGGGCCTATGGCTACACCTTC.

The rearrangement uses TRBV5-1 and TRBJ2-7; 12 bases are shared with TRBD2. V was pared by 0 bases and J by 7 bases, with 5 bases of the junction left unmatched. From germline, CDR1 is SGHRS and CDR2 YFSETQ. The CDR3 loop spans 15 amino acids. The CDR3 here is CASSLGSSGREEQYV. For the CDR3, the DNA is TGCGCCAGCAGCTTGGGCTCTAGCGGGAGGGAAGAGCAGTACGTC.

The gene calls are TRBV7-9 and TRBJ2-3; no clear D. This CDR3 contains 12 residues. With 4 bases removed from V and 5 bases from J, the gap between germline ends came to 7 bases. Germline assignment: CDR1 SEHNR and CDR2 FQNEAQ (reference sequence). In DNA form, the CDR3 reads TGTGCCAGCAGCTCAGACGGAGATACGCAGTATTTT. It yields the protein CASSSDGDTQYF.

The chain employs TRBV6-5 and TRBJ1-2, with TRBD1 matching 9 bases. The CDR3 has 14 residues. Trimming cost V 6 bases and J 4 bases; bases outside gene matches: 6. Germline CDR1 MNHEY, CDR2 SVGAGI. The CDR3 spells CASRLQGAGYGYTF. CDR3 coding DNA: TGTGCCAGCAGACTACAGGGGGCGGGCTATGGCTACACCTTC.

The chain employs TRBV9 and TRBJ1-1; D is ambiguous. CDR1 and CDR2 (germline): SGDLS, YYNGEE. V lost 0 bases and J 0 bases, leaving 6 bases between the germline ends. The CDR3 totals 14 residues. The CDR3, as DNA: TGTGCCAGCAGCGTAGCTGGGATGAACACTGAAGCTTTCTTT. It codes for CASSVAGMNTEAFF.

This chain joins TRBV29-1 and TRBJ2-7; possible D gene TRBD1, 6 bases. V dropped 5 bases and J dropped 7 bases, with 12 bases sitting between them. Germline V gene data show CDR1 as SQVTM and CDR2 as ANQGSEA. The CDR3 runs to 11 residues. CDR3: CSVTQGPEQYV. The CDR3 coding sequence is TGCAGCGTTACACAGGGACCGGAGCAGTACGTC.

J is TRBJ2-1 and V is TRBV6-2 or TRBV6-3, with 11 bases matching TRBD2. The J segment lost 3 bases and the V segment lost 6 bases, leaving 4 bases of the junction unmatched. This CDR3 is 15 amino acids long. Germline V gene sequence: CDR1 MNHEY, CDR2 SVGEGT. As DNA, the CDR3 is TGTGCCAGCAGCCTGACTAGCGGGATCTACAATGAGCAGTTCTTC. It yields the protein CASSLTSGIYNEQFF.

The gene calls are TRBV24-1 and TRBJ2-3; maybe TRBD1 (7 bases). The V gene lost 4 bases and the J gene lost 2 bases, with 15 bases spanning the gap. CDR1 and CDR2 (germline): KGHDR, SFDVKD. This CDR3 has 16 amino acids. The CDR3 DNA reads TGTGCCACCAGTGAGCAGGGGGACTCTAACACAGATACGCAGTATTTT. It translates to CATSEQGDSNTDTQYF.

V and J are TRBV28 and TRBJ1-1, with D perhaps TRBD1 (6 bases). V was shortened by 6 bases and J by 11 bases, with 16 bases between the two germline ends. This CDR3 is 12 amino acids long. The germline V gene encodes CDR1 MDHEN and CDR2 SYDVKM. This CDR3 is CASRSSTGGAFF. The CDR3 nucleotides are TGTGCCAGCAGATCCTCGACCGGGGGCGCTTTCTTT.

This clone appeared a few times. V and J are TRBV4-2 and TRBJ2-2; 11 bases line up with TRBD1. V lost 6 bases, J lost 5 bases, and 8 bases stayed unmatched. CDR1 is LGHNA, CDR2 YNFKEQ, per germline. This CDR3 is built from 16 residues. Here the CDR3 DNA reads TGTGCCAGCAGGCTGCCGGGACAGGGGGATACCGGGGAGCTGTTTTTT. This codes for CASRLPGQGDTGELFF.

The table lists this clone with a count of one. The chain carries TRBV2 and TRBJ1-3; 9 bases fit TRBD1. Germline V gives CDR1 SNHLY, CDR2 FYNNEI. The CDR3 sequence is 17 residues long. V dropped 5 bases and J dropped 0; count of bases not matched to a gene: 8. The CDR3 nucleotides read TGTGCCAGCAGTCGGGACAGGGCCTACGTCTCTGGAAACACCATATATTTT. Its translation is CASSRDRAYVSGNTIYF.

This clone was counted between two and nine times. The chain combines TRBV5-1 with TRBJ2-3; D is possibly TRBD1 or TRBD2 (6 bases each). This CDR3 comprises 16 residues. Trimming shortened V by 4 bases and J by 2 bases, and 17 bases separated the two germline ends. Per the germline V gene, CDR1 is SGHRS and CDR2 is YFSETQ. CDR3 protein: CASSSAPGAHTDTQYF. CDR3 sequence (DNA): TGCGCCAGCAGCAGTGCTCCGGGGGCCCACACAGATACGCAGTATTTT.

A note on this clone: Other DNA variants within this sample encode the same CDR3. The gene calls are TRBV10-1 and TRBJ2-5; 8 nucleotides align to TRBD2. V shed 2 bases and J 2 bases; nucleotides not matched to a gene: 4. The CDR3 runs to 15 residues. The germline CDR1 and CDR2 sequences are WNHNN and SYGVQD (reference sequence). In nucleotides, the CDR3 is TGCGCCAGCAGTGAGGGGCTAGCGGGTCAAGAGACCCAGTACTTC. It is translated as CASSEGLAGQETQYF.

This chain links TRBV4-2 with TRBJ2-7, with a possible D match to TRBD2 (6 bases). The CDR3 has 15 amino acids. Germline V gene data show CDR1 as LGHNA and CDR2 as YNFKEQ. Trimming removed 0 bases from V and 4 bases from J, with 13 bases in between. CDR3 bases: TGTGCCAGCAGCCAAGAGGCACTAGCCCCATACGAGCAGTACTTC. Encoded protein: CASSQEALAPYEQYF.

V and J are TRBV19 and TRBJ2-3; 8 bases agree with TRBD1. CDR1 is LNHDA, CDR2 SQIVND, per germline (reference sequence). The junction had 9 bases not matched to a gene; V was cut back by 6 bases and J by 4 bases. The CDR3 spans 15 residues. The CDR3 loop is CASSRQTGAADTQYF. The CDR3 nucleotides read TGTGCCAGTAGCCGACAGACAGGGGCAGCAGATACGCAGTATTTT.

V usage is TRBV10-3 and J usage is TRBJ1-1, with 9 bases lining up with TRBD1. V lost 6 bases and J lost 1; bases outside the gene matches: 3. There are 14 residues in the CDR3. The germline V gene has CDR1 ENHRY and CDR2 SYGVKD. CDR3 bases: TGTGCCATCAGGGACAGGGGTCCGAACACTGAAGCTTTCTTT. Its protein is CAIRDRGPNTEAFF.

The chain joins TRBV15 to TRBJ2-1, with D perhaps assigned TRBD1 or TRBD2 (5 bases each). Germline V gene sequence: CDR1 LNHNV, CDR2 YYDKDF (reference sequence). The CDR3 loop spans 17 amino acids. The V and J ends lost 0 bases and 6 bases respectively, with 18 bases between them. CDR3 nucleotide sequence: TGTGCCACCAGCAGAGAATTGGGACGGGGCGGATTCAATGAGCAGTTCTTC. Translation: CATSRELGRGGFNEQFF.

V and J are TRBV29-1 and TRBJ2-1, with 7 bases identical to TRBD2. This CDR3 is 14 amino acids long. The junction had 11 bases not matched to a gene; V was cut back by 6 bases and J by 6 bases. CDR1 and CDR2 from the germline V gene are SQVTM and ANQGSEA. DNA of the CDR3: TGCAGCGTGGGGACTACCACCTTAGTCAATGAGCAGTTCTTC. Amino acids: CSVGTTTLVNEQFF.

The chain recombines TRBV19 with TRBJ1-3, with a possible D match to TRBD1 (6 bases). From germline, CDR1 is LNHDA and CDR2 SQIVND (reference sequence). Deletions cut 4 bases from V and 4 bases from J, with 17 bases between. The CDR3 contains 16 residues. Here the CDR3 DNA reads TGTGCCAGTAGTACGCTACAGGGTGGGATCGGAAACACCATATATTTT. It specifies CASSTLQGGIGNTIYF.

The chain links TRBV5-5 to TRBJ1-2; D uncertain. CDR3 length: 12 amino acids. Germline V gene lookup returns CDR1 SGHKS and CDR2 YYEKEE (reference sequence). V lost 4 bases and J 5 bases, leaving 9 bases between the germline ends. The CDR3 DNA follows: TGTGCCAGCAGCCGGACTGATTATGGCTACACCTTC. It yields the protein CASSRTDYGYTF.

The chain has TRBV5-6 and TRBJ1-1, with D hard to call. The CDR3 covers 13 residues. Trimming shortened V by 3 bases and J by 6 bases, and 12 bases separated the two germline ends. In germline, CDR1 is SGHDT, CDR2 YYEEEE. As DNA, the CDR3 is TGTGCCAGCAGCTCCTGGGCCTTACCTGAAGCTTTCTTT. It specifies CASSSWALPEAFF.

The chain employs TRBV3-1 (or the pseudogene TRBV3-2) and TRBJ1-2; tentative D call: TRBD1 (6 bases). With 0 bases removed from V and 8 bases from J, the gap between germline ends came to 13 bases. This CDR3 is 14 amino acids long. CDR1 is LGHDT and CDR2 is YNNKEL in the germline V gene (reference sequence). The CDR3, as DNA: TGTGCCAGCAGCCAAGATCTGGGGGGCCGAGGCTACACCTTC. Translation gives CASSQDLGGRGYTF.